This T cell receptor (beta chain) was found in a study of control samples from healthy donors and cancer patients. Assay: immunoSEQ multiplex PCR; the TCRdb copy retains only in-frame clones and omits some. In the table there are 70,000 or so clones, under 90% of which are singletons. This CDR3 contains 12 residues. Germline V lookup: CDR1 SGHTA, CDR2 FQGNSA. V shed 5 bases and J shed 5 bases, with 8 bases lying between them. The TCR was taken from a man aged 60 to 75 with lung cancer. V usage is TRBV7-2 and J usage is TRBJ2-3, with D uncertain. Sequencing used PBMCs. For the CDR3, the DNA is TGTGCCAGCAGCGATAGATTAGATACGCAGTATTTT. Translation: CASSDRLDTQYF.